These T cell receptor beta chains were read from a single sample in a study of T cell responses to AZD1222 COVID-19 vaccine. Sequencing used immunoSEQ multiplex PCR; TCRdb keeps in-frame clones, though not all of them. The data contain 100,000 to 130,000 clones, around 90% of them singletons. This sample comprised peripheral blood, obtained on day 0 of AZD1222 vaccination. These receptors came from an adult in good health. The CDR3 runs from the conserved cysteine through the conserved F or W. D genes are given only for firm matches. Where a row states a size, it is once, few, many or the class of an expanded clone; other rows omit it.

size,J,V,D,DNA,CDR3
-,TRBJ2-7,TRBV5-4,-,TGTGCCAGCAGCACAGGACTGGTCGAGGAGCAGTACTTC,CASSTGLVEEQYF
-,TRBJ1-2,TRBV7-2,-,TGTGCCAGCAGCCCTCCATCACCGGCAAATAACTATGGCTACACCTTC,CASSPPSPANNYGYTF
-,TRBJ2-5,TRBV28,-,TGTGCCAGCAGTAACGGTGAGACCCAGTACTTC,CASSNGETQYF
-,TRBJ1-1,TRBV29-1,-,TGCAGCGTAGTTGGACAGATATATGAAGCTTTCTTT,CSVVGQIYEAFF
-,TRBJ1-1,TRBV12-3/TRBV12-4,TRBD1,TGTGCCAGCAGTTCAGGGGGGAGGACTGAAGCTTTCTTT,CASSSGGRTEAFF
-,TRBJ1-2,TRBV7-2,-,TGTGCCAGCAGCTTAGCGGGGACGGCACGTGGCTACACCTTC,CASSLAGTARGYTF
-,TRBJ1-1,TRBV6-5,-,TGTGCCAGCAGTTACTCGCGGACAGCAAACACTGAAGCTTTCTTT,CASSYSRTANTEAFF
-,TRBJ2-5,TRBV5-1,-,TGCGCCAGCAGCTTGGGGGGCCACCGGGCAGAGACCCAGTACTTC,CASSLGGHRAETQYF
once,TRBJ1-1,TRBV5-4,-,TGTGCCAGCAGCATTACAGGGAATCCTGAAGCTTTCTTT,CASSITGNPEAFF
-,TRBJ2-1,TRBV2,TRBD2,TGTGCCAGCAGTAGACTAGCGGCGACGCAGTTCTTC,CASSRLAATQFF
-,TRBJ1-1,TRBV23-1,-,TGCGCCAGCAGTCAATCGGGGGGAAGGCTGGGCACTGAAGCTTTCTTT,CASSQSGGRLGTEAFF
-,TRBJ1-3,TRBV19,-,TGTGCCAGTAAAAGGTCAGGGGTGGACCTCTCTGGAAACACCATATATTTT,CASKRSGVDLSGNTIYF
-,TRBJ2-3,TRBV19,-,TGTGCCAGTAGTATGTCCACTGGGGGTACTAGCACAGATACGCAGTATTTT,CASSMSTGGTSTDTQYF
-,TRBJ2-5,TRBV5-6,-,TGTGCCAGCAGCTTTCGCGGCCCGGGCACCGAGACCCAGTACTTC,CASSFRGPGTETQYF
-,TRBJ2-7,TRBV5-5,-,TGTGCCAGCAGCTTGGGGGGAGGCGAGCAGTACTTC,CASSLGGGEQYF
-,TRBJ2-3,TRBV4-3,TRBD1,TGCGCCAGCAGCCAAAACCGGGACAGGGGAACAGATACGCAGTATTTT,CASSQNRDRGTDTQYF
-,TRBJ2-5,TRBV5-6,-,TGTGCCAGCAATGACGGGCCACAAGAGACCCAGTACTTC,CASNDGPQETQYF
-,TRBJ1-6,TRBV4-3,-,TGCGCCAGCAGCCAAATCGACAGTTCGCCCCTCCACTTT,CASSQIDSSPLHF
-,TRBJ1-2,TRBV19,-,TGTGCCAGTGCCACCAATTATGGCTATGGCTACACCTTC,CASATNYGYGYTF
-,TRBJ2-2,TRBV6-5,-,TGTGCCAGCAGTCCCAATTTCGGGGAGCTGTTTTTT,CASSPNFGELFF
-,TRBJ2-5,TRBV6-2/TRBV6-3,-,TGTGCCAGCAGTTACCCTCGACCGTCCCAAGAGACCCAGTACTTC,CASSYPRPSQETQYF
few,TRBJ2-1,TRBV5-1,TRBD2,TGCGCCAGCTCGACGGGAGGCAGGGAGCAGTTCTTC,CASSTGGREQFF
-,TRBJ2-5,TRBV18,-,TGTGCCAGCTCACCAGTCGTGGGCGAGGAGACCCAGTACTTC,CASSPVVGEETQYF
-,TRBJ1-2,TRBV6-5,TRBD1,TGTGCCAGCACACAGGGGGCAAGGTATGGCTACACCTTC,CASTQGARYGYTF
-,TRBJ1-1,TRBV28,TRBD1,TGTGCCAGCAGTTACAGGGGGTTGGACACTGAAGCTTTCTTT,CASSYRGLDTEAFF
-,TRBJ2-3,TRBV12-5,-,TGTGCTAGTTCTTGGGAGTTACAAGAGACAGATACGCAGTATTTT,CASSWELQETDTQYF
-,TRBJ1-3,TRBV7-8,-,TGTGCCTCCTATAAGGGGGTCCCTTCTGGAAACACCATATATTTT,CASYKGVPSGNTIYF
-,TRBJ1-5,TRBV7-6,TRBD1,TGTGCCAGCAGCTTAGCCCTTCGGGACAGGGGACATCAGCCCCAGCATTTT,CASSLALRDRGHQPQHF
-,TRBJ1-5,TRBV28,-,TGTGCCAGCAGTTTACTGGGCGGTACAAAGCAGCCCCAGCATTTT,CASSLLGGTKQPQHF
-,TRBJ1-2,TRBV6-5,-,TGTGCCAGCAGTTACTCGCGGGGAACCCAGTATGGCTACACCTTC,CASSYSRGTQYGYTF
-,TRBJ2-5,TRBV12-3/TRBV12-4,-,TGTGCCAGCATACTAGGGGAGACCCAGTACTTC,CASILGETQYF
-,TRBJ2-1,TRBV12-3/TRBV12-4,-,TGTGCCAGCAGTTTAGCGGGGATTGAGCAGTTCTTC,CASSLAGIEQFF
-,TRBJ2-1,TRBV18,-,TGTGCCAGCTCACCACCTAGCGGACAATACAATGAGCAGTTCTTC,CASSPPSGQYNEQFF
-,TRBJ2-1,TRBV13,TRBD2,TGTGCCAGCAGCGCACTTAGCGGGAGGGCCTACAATGAGCAGTTCTTC,CASSALSGRAYNEQFF
-,TRBJ2-7,TRBV4-2,-,TGTGCCAGCAGCCAAGTGTCGGCGACTGGGGTACAGTACTTC,CASSQVSATGVQYF